These 27 T cell receptor beta chains were all obtained from the same sample, sequenced in a study of T-cell reconstitution after alpha-beta-depleted transplantation in children. The TCRbeta library incorporated unique molecular identifiers. One entry per CDR3 protein, called by TCRdb with MiXCR from the PCR reads. The sample holds 300,000 to 350,000 distinct CDR3 sequences; about 17% are singletons and the top ten take about 41%. The sequencing here drew on PBMCs, mostly from graft donor cells, taken 360 days after TCRalphabeta/CD19-depleted stem cell transplant. The receptors shown here come from a male patient aged 2 to 9 who had a stem cell transplant for acute lymphoblastic leukemia, so the T cells may come from the graft donor.

The chain links TRBV12-3 or TRBV12-4 to TRBJ2-7; maybe TRBD2 (7 bases). V lost 7 bases to trimming and J lost 10 bases, with 17 bases between them. The CDR3 runs 12 residues. Written as DNA, the CDR3 is TGTGCCAGCACCGTCGCTGGGGGGGCACAGTACTTC. It is translated as CASTVAGGAQYF.

The chain is built from TRBV20-1 and TRBJ2-3, with a possible D match to TRBD1 (5 bases). Germline CDR1 is DFQATT and CDR2 is SNEGSKA (reference sequence). V gave up 4 bases and J gave up 1 base, with 18 bases separating them. CDR3 size: 16 residues. The CDR3 DNA is TGCAGTGCTATGGGCCAGGGCCCCGCGCGCACAGATACGCAGTATTTT. It codes for CSAMGQGPARTDTQYF.

Only a few counts were recorded for this clonotype. This chain links TRBV27 with TRBJ2-7; 9 bases fit TRBD2. CDR3 length equals 15 residues. Germline V gives CDR1 MNHEY, CDR2 SMNVEV (reference sequence). V dropped 4 bases and J dropped 3; count of bases not matched to a gene: 7. CDR3 residues: CASSSALAGYYEQYF. CDR3 bases: TGTGCCAGCAGTTCCGCTCTAGCGGGATACTACGAGCAGTACTTC.

Here the CDR3 reads CSANSGTIETQYF. The CDR3 DNA follows: TGCAGTGCTAATTCGGGGACTATCGAGACCCAGTACTTC. This sequence joins TRBV20-1 and TRBJ2-5; 7 nucleotides match TRBD2. From germline, CDR1 is DFQATT and CDR2 SNEGSKA (reference sequence). The CDR3 loop spans 13 amino acids. The V and J ends lost 4 bases and 5 bases, in that order; junction bases with no gene match: 7.

This clonotype was seen many times. V and J are TRBV6-6 and TRBJ1-1; no clear D. CDR1 MNHNY and CDR2 SVGAGI come from the germline V gene (reference sequence). Trimming pared 4 bases from V and 4 bases from J, leaving 7 bases between. This CDR3 is built from 12 residues. CDR3 loop: CASSSWGTEAFF. The CDR3 DNA reads as TGTGCCAGCAGTTCCTGGGGCACTGAAGCTTTCTTT.

This clonotype has more than one count but fewer than ten. The chain joins TRBV6-2 or TRBV6-3 to TRBJ2-7; 11 bases are shared with TRBD2. The length of the CDR3 is 17 residues. With V trimmed by 5 bases and J by 3 bases, 12 bases remained unmatched. Germline V lookup: CDR1 MNHEY, CDR2 SVGEGT. The CDR3: CASSPAWTSGPGYEQYF. The CDR3 coding sequence is TGTGCCAGCAGTCCTGCTTGGACTAGCGGGCCAGGCTACGAGCAGTACTTC.

V gene TRBV12-3 or TRBV12-4 combines with J gene TRBJ2-7; D possibly corresponds to TRBD2 (5 bases). Trimming pared 6 bases from V and 0 bases from J, leaving 15 bases between. This CDR3 contains 15 residues. In nucleotides, the CDR3 is TGTGCCAGCAGCCCTGGTCGGGGATTCTCCTACGAGCAGTACTTC. Amino acids: CASSPGRGFSYEQYF.

The CDR3 nucleotides read TGTGCCATCAGTTTAATACCCGGACTAGCGATAGGTACCGGGGAGCTGTTTTTT. Its translation is CAISLIPGLAIGTGELFF. This chain uses TRBV10-3 with TRBJ2-2, with 9 bases aligning to TRBD2. V lost 5 bases and J lost 5; bases outside the gene matches: 15. The germline V gene encodes CDR1 ENHRY and CDR2 SYGVKD. The CDR3 extends over 18 amino acids.

This clonotype was picked up a small number of times. This chain connects TRBV2 to TRBJ1-1, with TRBD1 identical over 8 bases. CDR1 is SNHLY and CDR2 is FYNNEI in the germline V gene. The CDR3 sequence is 13 residues long. J gave up 11 bases and V 2 bases, and 7 bases lay outside the gene matches. CDR3 DNA: TGTGCCAGCAGTGAAATCGACAGGGGATGGGCTTTCTTT. Translation: CASSEIDRGWAFF.

In its sample, this clonotype was seen a few times. This chain uses TRBV20-1 with TRBJ2-7; TRBD2 matches 7 bases. CDR1 and CDR2 (germline): DFQATT, SNEGSKA (reference sequence). The V segment lost 2 bases and the J segment 6 bases; nucleotides outside the gene matches: 7. This CDR3 region has 13 residues. The CDR3 is CSARSSGTFEQYF. CDR3 bases: TGCAGTGCTAGATCTAGCGGAACGTTCGAGCAGTACTTC.

The genes are TRBV18 and TRBJ2-3; possible D gene TRBD2, 6 bases. The germline V gene encodes CDR1 KGHSH and CDR2 LQKENI. Trimming removed 3 bases at V and 9 bases at J, with 10 bases between. The CDR3 sequence is 12 residues long. The CDR3 DNA sequence: TGTGCCAGCTCACCGGAGGGGTACACGCAGTATTTT. Translation gives CASSPEGYTQYF.

The chain uses TRBV6-2 or TRBV6-3 and TRBJ2-7; 9 bases line up with TRBD2. The CDR3 totals 17 residues. Germline loops: CDR1 MNHEY, CDR2 SVGEGT. Trimming took 0 bases from V and 2 from J; bases not matched to a gene: 8. CDR3 sequence reads: CASSYSRLAGPTYEQYF. DNA of the CDR3: TGTGCCAGCAGTTACTCGAGGCTAGCGGGGCCTACCTACGAGCAGTACTTC.

This clonotype was counted ten times or more. The rearrangement joins TRBV29-1 to TRBJ1-1; possibly TRBD1 for D (5 bases). V lost 3 bases and J 6 bases, leaving 20 bases between the germline ends. This CDR3 region has 15 residues. Germline loops: CDR1 SQVTM, CDR2 ANQGSEA. Here the CDR3 DNA reads TGCAGCGTTGACGGGTTGAGGCAGGGAGGCTCTGAAGCTTTCTTT. Its translation: CSVDGLRQGGSEAFF.

The rearrangement uses TRBV11-2 and TRBJ2-7; the D is unclear. The CDR3 sequence is 14 residues long. The V and J ends lost 3 bases and 0 bases respectively, with 9 bases between them. The germline V gene has CDR1 SGHAT and CDR2 FQNNGV. The CDR3 protein is CASSFSRASYEQYF. The DNA for the CDR3 is TGTGCCAGCAGCTTTTCAAGGGCCTCCTACGAGCAGTACTTC.

In regard to this clonotype: This may arise from a read error, as a much more abundant clone is one base away. The chain carries TRBV11-2 and TRBJ2-7; tentative D call: TRBD1 (6 bases). The CDR3 is 20 residues long. The germline CDR1 and CDR2 sequences are SGHAT and FQNNGV. Trimming pared 1 base from V and 0 bases from J, leaving 25 bases between. The CDR3 DNA reads TGTGCCAGCAGCTTAGGCCCCTATCGGACAGCTTCATTAAGCTCCTACGAGCAGTACTTC. Amino acids: CASSLGPYRTASLSSYEQYF.

This clonotype has more than one count but fewer than ten. The rearrangement uses TRBV28 and TRBJ1-2, with TRBD1 matching over 8 bases. This CDR3 has 13 residues. From germline, CDR1 is MDHEN and CDR2 SYDVKM. The junction had 13 bases not matched to a gene; V was cut back by 11 bases and J by 8 bases. The CDR3 sequence is CALWDRWSGGYTF. CDR3 DNA sequence: TGTGCCCTATGGGACAGGTGGTCGGGCGGCTACACCTTC.

This chain links TRBV18 with TRBJ2-7; D is unresolved. This CDR3 has 13 amino acids. Germline lookup yields CDR1 KGHSH and CDR2 LQKENI. V shed 0 bases and J shed 6 bases, with 9 bases lying between them. Here the CDR3 reads CASSPPGMVEQYF. CDR3 in DNA: TGTGCCAGCTCACCACCAGGGATGGTCGAGCAGTACTTC.

The chain couples TRBV12-3 or TRBV12-4 to TRBJ2-7; 8 bases map to TRBD1. Losses at the gene ends were 9 bases for V and 3 bases for J; bases not matched to a gene: 10. This CDR3 spans 14 amino acids. The CDR3: CASSIRTGIYEQYF. CDR3 DNA sequence: TGTGCCAGTAGTATTCGGACAGGGATCTACGAGCAGTACTTC.

This clonotype was picked up a small number of times. CDR3 nucleotide sequence: TGTGCCAGCGGGAGGACAGGGGGACCCTACGAGCAGTACTTC. This encodes CASGRTGGPYEQYF. The chain carries TRBV25-1 and TRBJ2-7; 10 nucleotides agree with TRBD1. The CDR3 contains 14 residues. J lost 2 bases, V lost 8 bases, and 6 bases had no gene match. CDR1 and CDR2 from the germline V gene are MGHDK and SYGVNS.

This clonotype came up many times. This chain links TRBV20-1 with TRBJ2-4; D unresolved. The CDR3 has 11 residues. Trimming removed 0 bases at V and 8 bases at J, with 5 bases between. CDR1 and CDR2 (germline): DFQATT, SNEGSKA (reference sequence). In nucleotides, the CDR3 is TGCAGTGCTAGAGACTATGACATTCAGTACTTC. This translates into CSARDYDIQYF.

The genes are TRBV5-1 and TRBJ2-5; 7 bases are a match to TRBD2. The V segment lost 0 bases and the J segment 2 bases; nucleotides outside the gene matches: 7. The germline CDR1 and CDR2 sequences are SGHRS and YFSETQ. The CDR3 consists of 16 residues. The CDR3 loop reads CASSLARPSGQETQYF. CDR3 nucleotide sequence: TGCGCCAGCAGCTTGGCCAGGCCTAGCGGACAAGAGACCCAGTACTTC.

The sample holds a few counts of this clonotype. The V gene is TRBV10-2, the J gene TRBJ2-5; a possible D gene is TRBD1 (6 bases). CDR3 size: 16 residues. The V gene's germline CDR1 is WSHSY and CDR2 SAAADI. Trimming left V 0 bases short and J 2 bases short, with 13 bases between. The CDR3 here is CASSESAGVRQETQYF. The DNA for the CDR3 is TGCGCCAGCAGTGAGTCGGCAGGGGTAAGGCAAGAGACCCAGTACTTC.

CDR3 sequence: CASSLLGSGAEIKYF. Here the CDR3 DNA reads TGCGCCAGCAGTCTACTAGGGTCGGGGGCCGAAATAAAGTACTTC. V gene TRBV5-1 combines with J gene TRBJ2-7; D is perhaps TRBD1 or TRBD2 (6 bases each). This CDR3 spans 15 amino acids. With 5 bases removed from V and 11 bases from J, the gap between germline ends came to 26 bases. CDR1 and CDR2 (germline): SGHRS, YFSETQ. The full variable domain, in which reference TRBV5-1 and TRBJ2-7 provide the parts outside the CDR3, is KAGVTQTPRYLIKTRGQQVTLSCSPISGHRSVSWYQQTPGQGLQFLFEYFSETQRNKGNFPGRFSGRQFSNSRSEMNVSTLELGDSALYLCASSLLGSGAEIKYFGPGTRLTVT.

This clonotype came up a few times. The chain joins TRBV12-3 or TRBV12-4 to TRBJ2-1, with D possibly matching TRBD2 (6 bases). The CDR3 loop spans 15 amino acids. Trimming took 3 bases from V and 11 from J, leaving 20 bases between them. CDR3 coding DNA: TGTGCCAGCAGTTTGGAGGGACTTCCCCGGCGGCAGCAGTTCTTC. This translates into CASSLEGLPRRQQFF.

This clonotype has a handful of counts. The V call is TRBV20-1, the J call TRBJ2-5, with D possibly being TRBD1 (6 bases). The germline CDR1 and CDR2 sequences are DFQATT and SNEGSKA (reference sequence). The CDR3 spans 11 residues. Between the trimmed V and J ends, which lost 6 bases and 4 bases, there was a span of 9 bases. CDR3 residues: CSATGRETQYF. CDR3 DNA: TGCAGTGCAACAGGGAGAGAGACCCAGTACTTC.

This clonotype has only a few counts. The genes are TRBV7-9 and TRBJ1-2; D not resolved. The ends were cut back, 5 bases at V and 8 bases at J, with 18 bases in the middle. Germline CDR1 and CDR2: SEHNR and FQNEAQ (reference sequence). The CDR3 contains 14 residues. Written as DNA, the CDR3 is TGTGCCAGCAGCGAATATTCTACGTACGAGGGCTACACCTTC. Translating gives CASSEYSTYEGYTF.

The V call is TRBV7-9, the J call TRBJ1-4; no clear D. Germline V gene data show CDR1 as SEHNR and CDR2 as FQNEAQ (reference sequence). This CDR3 region has 12 residues. V was cut by 1 base and J by 5 bases, with 2 bases left in between. CDR3 sequence: CASSLGNEKLFF. The CDR3 DNA is TGTGCCAGCAGCTTAGGGAATGAAAAACTGTTTTTT. Variable domain in full (rest from reference TRBV7-9 and TRBJ1-4): DTGVSQNPRHKITKRGQNVTFRCDPISEHNRLYWYRQTLGQGPEFLTYFQNEAQLEKSRLLSDRFSAERPKGSFSTLEIQRTEQGDSAMYLCASSLGNEKLFFGSGTQLSVL.